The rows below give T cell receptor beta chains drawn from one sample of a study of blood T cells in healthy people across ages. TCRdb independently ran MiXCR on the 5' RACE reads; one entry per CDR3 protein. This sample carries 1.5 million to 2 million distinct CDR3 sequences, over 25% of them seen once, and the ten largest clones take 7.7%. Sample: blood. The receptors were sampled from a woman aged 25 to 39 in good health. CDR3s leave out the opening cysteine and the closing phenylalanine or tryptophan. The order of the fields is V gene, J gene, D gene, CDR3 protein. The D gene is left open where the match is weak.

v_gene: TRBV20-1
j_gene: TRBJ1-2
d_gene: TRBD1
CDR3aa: SARDPGGISNYGYT

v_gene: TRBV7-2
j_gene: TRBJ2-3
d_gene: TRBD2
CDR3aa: ASSQVASGGGGDTQY

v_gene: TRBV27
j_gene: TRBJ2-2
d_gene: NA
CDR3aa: ASSFWRDPTGELF

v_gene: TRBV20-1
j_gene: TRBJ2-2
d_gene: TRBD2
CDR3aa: SARGLAGHTGELF

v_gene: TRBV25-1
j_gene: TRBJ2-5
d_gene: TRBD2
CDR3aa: ASTQQEGRPKSIAGGEETQY

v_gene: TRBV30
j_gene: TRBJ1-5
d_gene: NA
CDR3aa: AWSSSGGNQPQH

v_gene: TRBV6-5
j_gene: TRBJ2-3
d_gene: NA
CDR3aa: ASTTGGDTQY

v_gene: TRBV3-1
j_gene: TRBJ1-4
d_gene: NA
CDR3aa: ASSQETGGGEKLF

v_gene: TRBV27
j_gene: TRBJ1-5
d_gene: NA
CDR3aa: ALLHIGSHQPQH

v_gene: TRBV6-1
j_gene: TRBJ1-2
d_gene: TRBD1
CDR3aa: ASSETQGLAYYGYT

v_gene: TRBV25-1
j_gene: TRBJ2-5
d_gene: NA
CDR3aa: ATLQVTQETQY

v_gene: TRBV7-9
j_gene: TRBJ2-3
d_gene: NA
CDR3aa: ASSLDRGDLTQY

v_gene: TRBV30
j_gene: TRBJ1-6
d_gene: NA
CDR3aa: AWSAPGLRNSPLH

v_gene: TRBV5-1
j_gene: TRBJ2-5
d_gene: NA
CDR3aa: ASSKGGAGAWETQY

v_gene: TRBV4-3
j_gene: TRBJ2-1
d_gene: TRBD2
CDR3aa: SSSQGLSGTSRNEQF

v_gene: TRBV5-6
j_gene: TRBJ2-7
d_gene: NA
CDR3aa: ASSRAVGWPPYEQY

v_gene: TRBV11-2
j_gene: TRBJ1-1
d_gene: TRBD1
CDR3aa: ASSPRGTAMNTEAF

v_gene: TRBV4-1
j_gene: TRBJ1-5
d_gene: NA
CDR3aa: ASSPRTDSNQPQH

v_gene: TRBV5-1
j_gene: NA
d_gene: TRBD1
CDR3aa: ASSVYRGLQDEQY

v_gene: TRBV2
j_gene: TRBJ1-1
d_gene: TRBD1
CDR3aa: ASSETRGRGNTEAF

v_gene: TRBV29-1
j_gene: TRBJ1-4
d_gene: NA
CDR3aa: SVGVATNEKLF

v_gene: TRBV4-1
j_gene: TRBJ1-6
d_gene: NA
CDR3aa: ASSQDHQGIGSPLH

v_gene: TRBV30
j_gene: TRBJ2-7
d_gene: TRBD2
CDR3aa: AWSTRTSGIYEQY

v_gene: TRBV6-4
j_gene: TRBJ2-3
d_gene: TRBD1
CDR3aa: ASSANRGDTQY

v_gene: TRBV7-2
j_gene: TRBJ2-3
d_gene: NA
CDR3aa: ASSFSFWGQGITDTQY

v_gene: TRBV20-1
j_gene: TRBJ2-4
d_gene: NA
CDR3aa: SASDTGEQY

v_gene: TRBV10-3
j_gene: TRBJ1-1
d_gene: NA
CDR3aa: AINPDEAF

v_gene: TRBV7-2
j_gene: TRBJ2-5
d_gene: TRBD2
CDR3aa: ASSLAIAGVNEQY

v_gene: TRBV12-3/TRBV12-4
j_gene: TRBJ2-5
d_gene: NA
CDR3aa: ASSYSRFQETQY

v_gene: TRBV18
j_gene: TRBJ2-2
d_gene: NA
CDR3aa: ASSPPRPTGELF